The entry below describes one TCR beta chain. Its binding antigen is unknown. No qualities accompany the bases; no much larger clone lies one base away. The source of the sample is a study of blood T cell repertoires in COVID-19 (dated by TCRdb to 2020 to 2022). In the study overall: Samples from collaborators originated in the United States, Italy and Spain and spanned both the acute and convalescent phases of COVID-19. The material from the prospective study consisted of cDNA or gDNA derived from T cells, B-cell-depleted T cells, or PBMCs. Subjects who had been exposed to COVID-19, were actively infected with it, or had recovered from it provided the deeply sampled blood TCRbeta repertoires that made up the dataset. The repertoires were released in a freely available public database meant as a resource for research on the immune response to SARS-CoV-2. Samples came from the ongoing ImmuneRACE study (first 160 participants) plus 1,254 subjects from 6 global collaborators. Nearly every sample came with metadata listing a de-identified subject ID, COVID-19 status, age in years and sex. Where available, HLA class I and class II types were obtained from metadata supplied by the sample provider rather than from assay-based typing. General findings and caveats noted by the study authors: Clinical and demographic metadata were provided uncurated, with the amount varying by source and participant.

TCRbeta CDR3 regions were amplified from genomic DNA using the immunoSEQ Assay, a bias-controlled multiplex PCR. Per the original workflow: The number of nucleated cells in each sample was estimated from the amplification of reference gene primers within the assay. To quantify the absolute abundance of each unique TCRbeta CDR3 rearrangement, sequence reads were collapsed and filtered. For each sample, productive Simpson clonality was calculated as the square root of Simpson's diversity index across productive rearrangements. Sourced from immuneACCESS, this table was stored by TCRdb with only in-frame sequences that have V and J called. A share of the clones is absent; for the studies checked, an unresolved V gene accounts for under half, and the remainder has no known explanation. For V, J and clone size, that table is used; D and trimming come from the DNA. Recorded for this sample are 210,000 or so clones; under 80% of them occurred a single time. Approximately 13% of the sample is in the top ten clones.

A second Seattle source provided samples from volunteer blood donors who had recovered from COVID-19. Each collaborating institution followed its own protocols to collect whole blood in K2EDTA tubes. For TCRbeta analysis, collaborators shipped samples as frozen whole blood, isolated PBMCs, or DNA extracted from either of those sample types. The CDR3 holds 16 amino acids from the cysteine to the phenylalanine. Only CDR3 DNA is held: 48 bases, read in frame from base 1. V loses 3 bases at its end and J loses 5 bases; junction bases beyond the gene matches: 10. Looking up the germline V gene (reference sequence) yields CDR1 SGHAT and CDR2 FQDESV.

Sequenced input: peripheral blood. Recombination connected TRBV11-1 to TRBJ1-1, and 9 bases in between align with TRBD1. The receptor's source is a man aged 50 or older who had recovered from COVID-19. The base sequence is TGTGCCAGCAGCTTCCGGACAGGGGCGTACAGAACTGAAGCTTTCTTT. This yields the protein CASSFRTGAYRTEAFF.